Listed below are T cell receptor beta chains from one sample, sequenced in a study of CD4 T cells in relation to SARS-CoV-2 and coronaviruses. The assay was immunoSEQ multiplex PCR, and TCRdb's table has in-frame clones only and misses some. This table holds under 50,000 clones, more than 75% found once. Sequencing was done on a sample of memory CD4+ T cells from PBMCs. These receptors came from an adult with COVID-19. Each CDR3 is given with its conserved first and last residue. The D gene is left open where the match is weak. Size is omitted from some rows. Given values are once, few, many or a class for expanded clones.

CDR3 length: 15
J gene: TRBJ1-6
V gene: TRBV6-4
clone size: .
D gene: TRBD1
CDR3 protein: CASSDSTGGNSPLHF
CDR3 DNA: TGTGCCAGCAGTGACTCGACAGGGGGTAATTCACCCCTCCACTTT

CDR3 length: 14
J gene: TRBJ2-3
V gene: TRBV19
clone size: .
D gene: .
CDR3 protein: CASSIQGSTDTQYF
CDR3 DNA: TGTGCCAGTAGTATACAGGGCAGCACAGATACGCAGTATTTT

CDR3 length: 14
J gene: TRBJ2-5
V gene: TRBV11-3
clone size: .
D gene: TRBD1
CDR3 protein: CASSRRDSQETQYF
CDR3 DNA: TGTGCCAGCAGCCGAAGGGACAGCCAAGAGACCCAGTACTTC

CDR3 length: 16
J gene: TRBJ2-3
V gene: TRBV7-9
clone size: .
D gene: TRBD2
CDR3 protein: CASSLSGGGPTDTQYF
CDR3 DNA: TGTGCCAGCAGCCTGAGCGGGGGGGGTCCCACAGATACGCAGTATTTT

CDR3 length: 15
J gene: TRBJ2-3
V gene: TRBV19
clone size: .
D gene: TRBD1
CDR3 protein: CASSNQGASTDTQYF
CDR3 DNA: TGTGCCAGTAGTAACCAGGGGGCTAGCACAGATACGCAGTATTTT

CDR3 length: 14
J gene: TRBJ1-1
V gene: TRBV7-3
clone size: few
D gene: TRBD1
CDR3 protein: CASSPGTENTEAFF
CDR3 DNA: TGTGCCAGCAGCCCAGGGACAGAGAACACTGAAGCTTTCTTT

CDR3 length: 13
J gene: TRBJ1-2
V gene: TRBV11-2
clone size: .
D gene: TRBD1
CDR3 protein: CASSVDRAGGYTF
CDR3 DNA: TGTGCCAGCAGCGTAGACAGGGCTGGCGGCTACACCTTC

CDR3 length: 11
J gene: TRBJ2-1
V gene: TRBV7-8
clone size: once
D gene: .
CDR3 protein: CASSLPGEQFF
CDR3 DNA: TGTGCCAGCAGCCTCCCCGGTGAGCAGTTCTTC

CDR3 length: 15
J gene: TRBJ2-5
V gene: TRBV6-4
clone size: .
D gene: TRBD2
CDR3 protein: CASSVNSGDQETQYF
CDR3 DNA: TGTGCCAGCAGTGTCAATAGCGGGGATCAAGAGACCCAGTACTTC

CDR3 length: 15
J gene: TRBJ1-5
V gene: TRBV11-2
clone size: few
D gene: .
CDR3 protein: CASSLAIGENQPQHF
CDR3 DNA: TGTGCCAGCAGCTTAGCGATCGGGGAGAATCAGCCCCAGCATTTT

CDR3 length: 15
J gene: TRBJ2-1
V gene: TRBV19
clone size: .
D gene: .
CDR3 protein: CASSMTASGFNEQFF
CDR3 DNA: TGTGCCAGTAGTATGACAGCGTCGGGTTTCAATGAGCAGTTCTTC

CDR3 length: 15
J gene: TRBJ1-4
V gene: TRBV9
clone size: .
D gene: .
CDR3 protein: CASSAYTATNEKLFF
CDR3 DNA: TGTGCCAGCAGCGCCTACACAGCAACTAATGAAAAACTGTTTTTT

CDR3 length: 17
J gene: TRBJ1-5
V gene: TRBV18
clone size: .
D gene: .
CDR3 protein: CASSPPIAGGSNQPQHF
CDR3 DNA: TGTGCCAGCTCACCACCGATTGCCGGGGGGAGCAATCAGCCCCAGCATTTT

CDR3 length: 13
J gene: TRBJ2-1
V gene: TRBV29-1
clone size: .
D gene: .
CDR3 protein: CSVGPTSYNEQFF
CDR3 DNA: TGCAGCGTCGGACCGACCTCCTACAATGAGCAGTTCTTC

CDR3 length: 12
J gene: TRBJ2-2
V gene: TRBV12-3/TRBV12-4
clone size: .
D gene: .
CDR3 protein: CASSTGSGELFF
CDR3 DNA: TGTGCCAGCAGTACAGGAAGCGGGGAGCTGTTTTTT

CDR3 length: 15
J gene: TRBJ2-2
V gene: TRBV2
clone size: .
D gene: TRBD1
CDR3 protein: CASSRGQGGAGELFF
CDR3 DNA: TGTGCCAGCAGTAGAGGACAGGGCGGGGCCGGGGAGCTGTTTTTT

CDR3 length: 17
J gene: TRBJ1-2
V gene: TRBV11-2
clone size: .
D gene: .
CDR3 protein: CASSFGGGHPTNYGYTF
CDR3 DNA: TGTGCCAGCAGCTTTGGTGGCGGACACCCCACTAACTATGGCTACACCTTC

CDR3 length: 17
J gene: TRBJ2-4
V gene: TRBV28
clone size: .
D gene: .
CDR3 protein: CASSSRGRSLAKNIQYF
CDR3 DNA: TGTGCCAGCAGTTCAAGGGGACGGTCGCTAGCCAAAAACATTCAGTACTTC

CDR3 length: 13
J gene: TRBJ2-7
V gene: TRBV7-2
clone size: .
D gene: TRBD1
CDR3 protein: CASAGQVSYEQYF
CDR3 DNA: TGTGCCAGCGCGGGACAGGTCTCCTACGAGCAGTACTTC

CDR3 length: 16
J gene: TRBJ2-1
V gene: TRBV7-3
clone size: .
D gene: TRBD1
CDR3 protein: CASSLTRDRGHNEQFF
CDR3 DNA: TGTGCCAGCAGCTTAACCCGGGACAGGGGGCACAATGAGCAGTTCTTC

CDR3 length: 15
J gene: TRBJ2-2
V gene: TRBV11-3
clone size: .
D gene: .
CDR3 protein: CASSLVAGSTGELFF
CDR3 DNA: TGTGCCAGCAGCTTAGTGGCGGGGAGCACCGGGGAGCTGTTTTTT

CDR3 length: 15
J gene: TRBJ1-1
V gene: TRBV7-9
clone size: few
D gene: TRBD1
CDR3 protein: CASSSSGTEPYRAFF
CDR3 DNA: TGTGCCAGCAGCTCCTCCGGGACAGAGCCTTATAGGGCTTTCTTT

CDR3 length: 14
J gene: TRBJ2-7
V gene: TRBV7-2
clone size: .
D gene: .
CDR3 protein: CASSQQWAPYEQYF
CDR3 DNA: TGTGCCAGCAGCCAACAGTGGGCCCCCTACGAGCAGTACTTC

CDR3 length: 14
J gene: TRBJ1-2
V gene: TRBV7-8
clone size: .
D gene: .
CDR3 protein: CASSYGTLNYGYTF
CDR3 DNA: TGTGCCAGCAGCTACGGGACACTTAACTATGGCTACACCTTC

CDR3 length: 15
J gene: TRBJ2-3
V gene: TRBV5-4
clone size: .
D gene: TRBD1
CDR3 protein: CASSPQTGYTDTQYF
CDR3 DNA: TGTGCCAGCAGCCCCCAGACAGGGTACACAGATACGCAGTATTTT

CDR3 length: 12
J gene: TRBJ1-1
V gene: TRBV12-3/TRBV12-4
clone size: .
D gene: .
CDR3 protein: CASSLQGQGAFF
CDR3 DNA: TGTGCCAGCAGTTTGCAGGGCCAGGGAGCTTTCTTT

CDR3 length: 12
J gene: TRBJ1-1
V gene: TRBV24-1
clone size: .
D gene: .
CDR3 protein: CATSDTHTEAFF
CDR3 DNA: TGTGCCACCAGTGACACACACACTGAAGCTTTCTTT

CDR3 length: 15
J gene: TRBJ2-7
V gene: TRBV7-6
clone size: .
D gene: .
CDR3 protein: CASSHRDALSYEQYF
CDR3 DNA: TGTGCCAGCAGCCACCGGGACGCCCTCTCCTACGAGCAGTACTTC

CDR3 length: 13
J gene: TRBJ2-1
V gene: TRBV11-2
clone size: .
D gene: .
CDR3 protein: CASSSNSYNEQFF
CDR3 DNA: TGTGCCAGCAGCAGTAACTCCTACAATGAGCAGTTCTTC

CDR3 length: 17
J gene: TRBJ2-1
V gene: TRBV11-2
clone size: .
D gene: TRBD1
CDR3 protein: CASSSRIGTGGYNEQFF
CDR3 DNA: TGTGCCAGCAGCTCCCGGATAGGGACAGGGGGCTACAATGAGCAGTTCTTC

CDR3 length: 13
J gene: TRBJ2-7
V gene: TRBV5-6
clone size: .
D gene: .
CDR3 protein: CASRPGHDYEQYF
CDR3 DNA: TGTGCCAGCAGGCCGGGACACGACTACGAGCAGTACTTC

CDR3 length: 14
J gene: TRBJ1-1
V gene: TRBV7-2
clone size: .
D gene: .
CDR3 protein: CASSFGGYTPEAFF
CDR3 DNA: TGTGCCAGCAGCTTCGGGGGTTATACTCCTGAAGCTTTCTTT

CDR3 length: 15
J gene: TRBJ2-7
V gene: TRBV4-3
clone size: .
D gene: .
CDR3 protein: CASSQDPGSSYEQYF
CDR3 DNA: TGCGCCAGCAGCCAAGATCCCGGGAGCTCCTACGAGCAGTACTTC

CDR3 length: 16
J gene: TRBJ2-4
V gene: TRBV6-6
clone size: once
D gene: .
CDR3 protein: CASSYGGLKDKNIQYF
CDR3 DNA: TGTGCCAGCAGTTATGGGGGGTTGAAGGACAAAAACATTCAGTACTTC

CDR3 length: 15
J gene: TRBJ2-2
V gene: TRBV4-1
clone size: .
D gene: TRBD1
CDR3 protein: CASNDRGSTTGELFF
CDR3 DNA: TGCGCCAGCAACGACAGGGGGTCCACCACCGGGGAGCTGTTTTTT

CDR3 length: 13
J gene: TRBJ1-1
V gene: TRBV2
clone size: .
D gene: TRBD1
CDR3 protein: CASNQGANTEAFF
CDR3 DNA: TGTGCCAGCAATCAGGGGGCGAACACTGAAGCTTTCTTT

CDR3 length: 14
J gene: TRBJ2-1
V gene: TRBV2
clone size: .
D gene: TRBD2
CDR3 protein: CASMSGARYNEQFF
CDR3 DNA: TGTGCCAGCATGAGCGGGGCCAGATACAATGAGCAGTTCTTC

CDR3 length: 13
J gene: TRBJ2-3
V gene: TRBV4-3
clone size: .
D gene: TRBD1
CDR3 protein: CASSQMTGNTQYF
CDR3 DNA: TGCGCCAGCAGCCAGATGACAGGGAATACGCAGTATTTT

CDR3 length: 15
J gene: TRBJ2-7
V gene: TRBV2
clone size: .
D gene: TRBD2
CDR3 protein: CASSRDLAGGYEQYF
CDR3 DNA: TGTGCCAGCAGCCGGGATCTAGCGGGGGGCTACGAGCAGTACTTC

CDR3 length: 13
J gene: TRBJ2-5
V gene: TRBV2
clone size: .
D gene: .
CDR3 protein: CASPKQDQETQYF
CDR3 DNA: TGTGCCAGCCCAAAACAGGACCAAGAGACCCAGTACTTC

CDR3 length: 13
J gene: TRBJ1-6
V gene: TRBV3-1/TRBV3-2
clone size: .
D gene: .
CDR3 protein: CASSQEAWGALHF
CDR3 DNA: TGTGCCAGCAGCCAAGAAGCCTGGGGGGCCCTCCACTTT

CDR3 length: 12
J gene: TRBJ2-2
V gene: TRBV6-5
clone size: .
D gene: .
CDR3 protein: CASEGNTGELFF
CDR3 DNA: TGTGCCAGCGAGGGTAACACCGGGGAGCTGTTTTTT

CDR3 length: 13
J gene: TRBJ1-2
V gene: TRBV5-6
clone size: .
D gene: TRBD1
CDR3 protein: CASSLEGANGYTF
CDR3 DNA: TGTGCCAGCAGCTTGGAGGGGGCGAATGGCTACACCTTC